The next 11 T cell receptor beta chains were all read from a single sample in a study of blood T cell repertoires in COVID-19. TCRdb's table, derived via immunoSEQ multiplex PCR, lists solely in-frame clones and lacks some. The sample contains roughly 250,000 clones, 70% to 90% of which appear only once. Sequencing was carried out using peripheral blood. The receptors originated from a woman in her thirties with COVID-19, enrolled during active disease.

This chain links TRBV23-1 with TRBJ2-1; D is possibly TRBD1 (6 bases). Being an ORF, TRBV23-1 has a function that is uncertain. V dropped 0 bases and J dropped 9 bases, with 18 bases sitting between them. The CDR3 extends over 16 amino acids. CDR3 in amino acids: CASSQSVNRADGEQFF. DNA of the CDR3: TGCGCCAGCAGTCAATCAGTGAACAGGGCGGACGGTGAGCAGTTCTTC.

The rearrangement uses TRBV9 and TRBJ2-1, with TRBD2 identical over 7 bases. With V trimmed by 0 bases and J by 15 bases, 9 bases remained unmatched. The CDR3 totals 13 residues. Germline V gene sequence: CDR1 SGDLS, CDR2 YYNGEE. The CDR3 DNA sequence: TGTGCCAGCAGCGTAGAAGTCGGGACTATCGGGTTCTTC. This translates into CASSVEVGTIGFF. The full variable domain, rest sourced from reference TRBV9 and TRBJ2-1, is DSGVTQTPKHLITATGQRVTLRCSPRSGDLSVYWYQQSLDQGLQFLIQYYNGEERAKGNILERFSAQQFPDLHSELNLSSLELGDSALYFCASSVEVGTIGFFGPGTRLTVL.

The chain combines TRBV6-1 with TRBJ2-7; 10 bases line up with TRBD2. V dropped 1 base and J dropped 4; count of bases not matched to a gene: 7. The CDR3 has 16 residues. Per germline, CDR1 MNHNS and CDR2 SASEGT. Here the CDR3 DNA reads TGTGCCAGCAGTGAAGGGGTTAGCGGGGGGCCGTACGAGCAGTACTTC. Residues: CASSEGVSGGPYEQYF.

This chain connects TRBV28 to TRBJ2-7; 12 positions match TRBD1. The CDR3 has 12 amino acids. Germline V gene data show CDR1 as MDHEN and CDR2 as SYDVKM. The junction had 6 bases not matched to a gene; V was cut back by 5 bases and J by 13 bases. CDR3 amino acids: CASSTSGTGGYF. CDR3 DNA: TGTGCCAGCAGTACATCCGGGACAGGGGGCTACTTC.

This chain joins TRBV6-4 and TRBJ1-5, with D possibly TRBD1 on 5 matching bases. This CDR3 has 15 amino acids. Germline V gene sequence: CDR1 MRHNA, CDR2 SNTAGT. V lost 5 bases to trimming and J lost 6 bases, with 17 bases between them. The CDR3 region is CASSYAGGSGQPQHF. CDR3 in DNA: TGTGCCAGCAGTTATGCCGGGGGGTCGGGTCAGCCCCAGCATTTT.

The CDR3 DNA reads as TGTGCCAGCAGCCAAGGGGTGGCTAGCGGGGGGGAAGAGACCCAGTACTTC. It codes for CASSQGVASGGEETQYF. This chain connects TRBV3-1 (or the pseudogene TRBV3-2) to TRBJ2-5; 12 bases align to TRBD2. J was trimmed by 3 bases and V by 1 base; bases with no gene match: 6. The germline gives CDR1 LGHDT, CDR2 YNNKEL (reference sequence). CDR3 length: 17 residues.

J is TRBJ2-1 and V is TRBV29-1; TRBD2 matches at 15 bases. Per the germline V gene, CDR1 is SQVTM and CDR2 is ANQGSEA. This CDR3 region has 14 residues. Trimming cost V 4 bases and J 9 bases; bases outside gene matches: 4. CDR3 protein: CSVGPGLAGGEQFF. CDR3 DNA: TGCAGCGTTGGCCCGGGACTAGCGGGGGGTGAGCAGTTCTTC.

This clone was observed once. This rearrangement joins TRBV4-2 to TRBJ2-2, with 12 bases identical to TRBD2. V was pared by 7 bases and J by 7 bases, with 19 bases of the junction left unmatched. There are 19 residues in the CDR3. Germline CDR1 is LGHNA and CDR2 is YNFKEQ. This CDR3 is CASTSDPLLAGGRGGELFF. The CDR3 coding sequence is TGTGCCAGCACCTCAGACCCCCTTCTAGCGGGGGGGCGAGGCGGGGAGCTGTTTTTT.

The DNA of the CDR3 is TGTGCCAGTAGTATGAGAGCGGAGAGCTACGAGCAGTACTTC. Residues: CASSMRAESYEQYF. The chain carries TRBV19 and TRBJ2-7; tentative D call: TRBD2 (5 bases). The germline CDR1 and CDR2 sequences are LNHDA and SQIVND (reference sequence). V was clipped by 3 bases and J by 3 bases, with 12 bases between them. The CDR3 sequence is 14 residues long.

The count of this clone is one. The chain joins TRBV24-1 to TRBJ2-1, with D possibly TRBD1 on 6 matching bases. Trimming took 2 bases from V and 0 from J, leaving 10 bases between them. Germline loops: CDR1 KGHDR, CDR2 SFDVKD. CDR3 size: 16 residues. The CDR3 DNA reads TGTGCCACCAGTGATTCTCAGGGGAGCTCCTACAATGAGCAGTTCTTC. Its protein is CATSDSQGSSYNEQFF.

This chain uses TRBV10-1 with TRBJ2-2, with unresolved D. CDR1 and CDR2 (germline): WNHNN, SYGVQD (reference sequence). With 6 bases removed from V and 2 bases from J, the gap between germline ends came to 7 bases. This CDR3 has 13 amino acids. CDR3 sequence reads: CASRQINTGELFF. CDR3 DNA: TGCGCCAGCAGACAGATCAACACCGGGGAGCTGTTTTTT.